This T cell receptor beta chain was profiled in a study of cytomegalovirus exposure and HLA in healthy donors (dated by TCRdb to the late 2010s). For the study in its entirety: According to an earlier analysis of 587 of the donors, 150 million to 200 million T cells yielded some 110 million unique TCR beta sequences and approximately 300 Gb of sequence data. Roughly 310 gigabases of sequencing data and approximately 84 million unique TCR sequences were included in an early release covering several hundred HLA-typed donors. Among the approximately 400 genotyped donors, 75% to 90% belonged to the genetic ancestry cluster associated with self-reported Caucasian donors. The aim of the study was to test whether cataloging public T cell receptors could identify signatures of past pathogen exposure. The T cell repertoires of under 700 subjects were profiled by immunosequencing and related to cytomegalovirus serostatus. In addition to the first cohort of 666 subjects, a separate validation cohort of 120 different subjects was used. The study combined high-throughput TCR immunosequencing, statistical association of individual TCRs with disease status, and machine learning to predict cytomegalovirus infection status. In a later analysis, previously published TCR beta repertoires from 670 or so donors were re-analyzed and high-resolution HLA genotyping was added so that TCR occurrence patterns could be studied. Rather than using new phenotypic data, the later analysis identified candidate immune exposures from TCR beta sequences and from how often those sequences occurred across donors. To decide whether each TCR beta V gene segment behaved as functional or pseudogenic, an earlier analysis of some 600 of the donors relied on high-throughput TCR beta sequencing. Donor age, sex, ethnicity and CMV serostatus were compiled alongside the repertoire data. In a later genetic analysis, genome-wide SNP genotypes for about three fifths of the roughly 670 donors were used, and that subset was treated as a discovery cohort. All discovery cohort repertoires had been generated on a single sequencing platform. HLA typing included class I and class II loci at four-digit resolution. Typing coverage varied by locus: 629-630 donors for A, B, C, DRB1 and DQB1; more than 500 for DQA1; more than 600 for DPA1; fewer than 480 for DPB1. Four to six DR-DQ haplotypes were handled as single units for association and clustering, since linkage in the cohort was strong. Among 350 to 400 genotyped donors of the cohort, an average of roughly 240,000 unique TCR beta nucleotide sequences were sequenced per donor, around 18% of them non-productive.

The cohort was made up of approximately 670 healthy bone marrow donors. At the time of sampling, every cohort member was nominally healthy, though immune exposures that went unrecorded were likely present. The donor was CMV seronegative and was included in the group of several hundred seronegative cohort members. A peripheral blood sample was provided by each donor, and peripheral blood mononuclear cells were used for TCR beta sequencing. Genomic DNA extraction from the blood cell samples was performed with the Qiagen DNeasy Blood Extraction Kit. Deletion took 0 bases off V and 2 bases off J, with a span of 7 bases between the germline ends. The germline V gene gives CDR1 as LGHNA and CDR2 as YSLEER. The CDR3 goes from the cysteine to the phenylalanine over 14 residues. Only the CDR3 DNA stays, 42 bases, in frame from base 1. Libraries were built with the immunoSEQ multiplex PCR assay. The multiplex PCR relied on a mix of 60 forward primers for TCR Vbeta segments and 13 reverse primers for TCR Jbeta segments. Amplification of the CDR3 region of rearranged TCR beta genes was performed with a multiplex PCR assay on genomic DNA. Amplified TCR beta libraries were sequenced as 87-base-pair reads on the Illumina HiSeq System. Concerning the study's data processing: A later analysis tallied 70 million to 100 million unique TCR beta chains across the 550 to 850 repertoires, and approximately 9.9 million of those chains were shared by two or more donors. A nearest-neighbor algorithm error-corrected the raw reads and collapsed the reads into unique sequences, merging closely related sequences to remove PCR and sequencing errors. Alignment of CDR3 sequences to IMGT reference sequences was used to assign V, D and J gene segments. Each retained sequence needed at least a six-nucleotide match to both a V gene segment and a J gene segment. A rearrangement was called productive if the CDR3 had no stop codons and remained in frame with V and J, and every other rearrangement was called non-productive. CDR3 was defined by IMGT convention, running from the second conserved V-encoded cysteine to the conserved J-encoded phenylalanine. The earlier analysis of 500 to 750 of the donors excluded any sequence lacking an unambiguous match to a single V gene segment. An earlier analysis of roughly 590 of the donors called V segments functional above 56.7% productive rearrangements and segregating when the between-donor standard deviation exceeded 5%. To diagnose cytomegalovirus status from the catalog of TCR beta chain sequences, a statistical classification framework was built. In a later analysis, V and J genes were assigned by comparing TCR nucleotide sequences against IMGT/GENE-DB human TR gene sequences. In a later analysis, CDR3 sequences and most-parsimonious VDJ recombination scenarios were assigned using the TCRdist pipeline. A later analysis defined each TCR beta chain by its CDR3 amino acid sequence plus V-gene family, and excluded reads lacking a unique V-gene family. To address suspected cross-contamination and a sequencing artifact, a later analysis removed around 600 highly shared, low-generation-probability nucleotide sequences. For each public chain, a later analysis derived a clonal expansion index from normalized ranks of inferred template counts within each repertoire. Generation probabilities in a later analysis came from a VDJ recombination model fitted to out-of-frame rearrangements, and those results were checked against IGoR. In a later analysis, TCR-TCR, TCR-HLA and TCR-CMV co-occurrence was scored with hypergeometric tests, and a repertoire-size bias correction was applied to TCR pairs. False discovery rates were estimated in a later analysis by permuting HLA or CMV assignments 20 times. In a later analysis, co-occurring TCRs were grouped using DBSCAN, with TCRdist sequence similarity added in when clustering inside HLA-allele-positive subsets. For co-occurrence clustering, repertoires with fewer than 30,000 or more than 120,000 public chains were excluded, along with roughly 5 repertoires with anomalous nucleotide sharing. The table comes from immuneACCESS by way of TCRdb, which keeps in-frame sequences with V and J called. Part of the clones is missing from these tables; in studies checked, under half for an unresolved V gene and the rest for unknown reasons. Clone size and V and J calls were adopted from that table, with D and trimming inferred from the DNA. This sample comprises about 150,000 clones, about three quarters of them detected only once. The top ten clones comprise around 1.9% of the sample.

As concerns this clone: Its antigen remains undetermined. There are no base qualities to consult, and no much larger clone falls within one base.

General study outcomes and caveats: Because counts were too low, seventeen rarely observed V segments, including chromosome 9 orphons, were left out of the earlier analysis of over 550 of the donors. In a later analysis, most CMV-associated TCR beta chains were found to appear HLA-restricted, with HLA associations seemingly driven largely by CMV exposure. The 87-base-pair reads could not distinguish some IMGT-functional V segments, including TRBV6-2 and TRBV6-3, so those segments were excluded. Most TCR sequences were observed very rarely across donors, whereas some public TCRs were present in many individuals. The authors suggested that the approach could potentially be generalized to other disease states and immunological phenotypes. A group of highly shared sequence variants was considered likely to be a technical artifact of the sequencing pipeline. A later genetic analysis associated a missense DCLRE1C variant with V-gene and J-gene trimming of TCR beta chains, and an independent cohort replicated the association. Three of the identified cytomegalovirus-associated TCR beta chains were confirmed in vitro to be specific for cytomegalovirus antigens. Compared with equally common non-associated chains, HLA-associated TCR beta chains in a later analysis were more clonally expanded and had lower generation probabilities. In the study, 164 TCR beta chains were listed as associated with cytomegalovirus. This cohort had only TCR beta chains sequenced, and the lack of alpha or paired-chain data limited which features could be detected. In a later analysis, the rate of TCR association differed among HLA loci, with DRB1 alleles having the most associated TCRs and HLA-C alleles having the fewest. Cytomegalovirus status was reported to be diagnosed by the classifier with high specificity and sensitivity in both the original and validation cohorts. Presence/absence analyses assumed roughly uniform sequencing depth across donors, an assumption that may not hold. Several of the top co-occurrence clusters appeared to be linked to parvovirus B19, influenza, CMV and Epstein-Barr virus, according to a later analysis. HLA typing was unavailable for some donors at each locus, so association tests used only the typed subset. Linkage disequilibrium might explain the correlated functional status among segregating V segments, but an unknown experimental factor could not be excluded. Strong co-occurrence of HLA alleles, especially DR and DQ, made assigning TCR associations to individual alleles difficult. Immune exposure information for the cohort was limited to CMV serostatus. In a later analysis, around 17,000 TCR beta sequences were associated with specific HLA alleles at a false discovery rate of 0.05. Broadly in line with IMGT annotations, most TCR beta V segments showed up in productive rearrangements about 87% or about 30% of the time in an earlier analysis of several hundred of the donors. A further reported finding was that TCR beta sequences accurately predicted the HLA-A and HLA-B alleles for most subjects in the first cohort. Compared with the approximately 710-donor mean, donors in an Asian-associated ancestry cluster had fewer N-insertions in productive TCRs, according to a later genetic analysis.

The sequence links TRBV4-3 to TRBJ1-2, with the D gene uncertain. Sequencing was performed on PBMCs. The source of this sequence is a man between 40 and 49 years old in good health and CMV-seronegative. The sequence in DNA is TGCGCCAGCAGCCAAGAGAGAGGGAACTATGGCTACACCTTC. Translated, it gives CASSQERGNYGYTF.